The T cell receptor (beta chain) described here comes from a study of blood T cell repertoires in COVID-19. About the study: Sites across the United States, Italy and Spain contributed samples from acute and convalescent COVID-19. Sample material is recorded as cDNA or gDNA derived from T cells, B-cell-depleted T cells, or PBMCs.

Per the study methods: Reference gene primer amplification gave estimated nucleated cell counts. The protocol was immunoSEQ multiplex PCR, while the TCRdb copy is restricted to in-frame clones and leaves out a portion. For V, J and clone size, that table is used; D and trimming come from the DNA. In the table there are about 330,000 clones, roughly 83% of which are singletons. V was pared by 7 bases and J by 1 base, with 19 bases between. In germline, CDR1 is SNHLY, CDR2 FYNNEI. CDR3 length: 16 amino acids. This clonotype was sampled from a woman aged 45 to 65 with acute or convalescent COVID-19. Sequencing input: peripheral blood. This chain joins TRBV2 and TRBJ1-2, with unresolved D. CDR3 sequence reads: CASTAAGLRLNYGYTF. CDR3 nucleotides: TGTGCCAGCACCGCGGCAGGACTTCGACTTAACTATGGCTACACCTTC.